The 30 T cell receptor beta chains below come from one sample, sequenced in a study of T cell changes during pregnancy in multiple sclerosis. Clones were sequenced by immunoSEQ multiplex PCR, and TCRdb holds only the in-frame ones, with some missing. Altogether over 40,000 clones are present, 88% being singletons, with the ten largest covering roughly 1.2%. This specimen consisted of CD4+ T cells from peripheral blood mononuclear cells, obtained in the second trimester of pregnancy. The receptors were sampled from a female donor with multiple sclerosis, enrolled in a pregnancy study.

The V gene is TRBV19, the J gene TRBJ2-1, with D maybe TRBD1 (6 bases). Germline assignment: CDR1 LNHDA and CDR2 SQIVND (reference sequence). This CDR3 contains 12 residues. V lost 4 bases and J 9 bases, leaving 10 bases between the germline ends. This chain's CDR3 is CASSRTGIEQFF. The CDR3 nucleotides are TGTGCCAGTAGTAGAACAGGGATTGAGCAGTTCTTC.

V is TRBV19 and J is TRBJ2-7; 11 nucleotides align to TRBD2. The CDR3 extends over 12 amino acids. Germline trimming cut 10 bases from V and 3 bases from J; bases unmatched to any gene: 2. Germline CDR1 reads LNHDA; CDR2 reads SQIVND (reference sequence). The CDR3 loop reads CATGLADYEQYF. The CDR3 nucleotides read TGTGCCACGGGACTAGCGGACTACGAGCAGTACTTC.

CDR3 coding DNA: TGTGCCAGCAGCAAAGAGGATAGACAGGGGAGTAGCCCAGATACGCAGTATTTT. Translating it yields CASSKEDRQGSSPDTQYF. The rearrangement links TRBV21-1 to TRBJ2-3; the tabulated D call, TRBD1, remains unverified against the DNA. TRBV21-1 is tagged as a pseudogene. CDR3 length: 18 amino acids.

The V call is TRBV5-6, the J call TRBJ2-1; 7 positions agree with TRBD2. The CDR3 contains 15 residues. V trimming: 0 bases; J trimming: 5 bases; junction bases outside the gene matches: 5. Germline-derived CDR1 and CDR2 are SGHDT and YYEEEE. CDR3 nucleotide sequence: TGTGCCAGCAGCTTGGGACTAGCAGCCAACAATGAGCAGTTCTTC. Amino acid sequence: CASSLGLAANNEQFF.

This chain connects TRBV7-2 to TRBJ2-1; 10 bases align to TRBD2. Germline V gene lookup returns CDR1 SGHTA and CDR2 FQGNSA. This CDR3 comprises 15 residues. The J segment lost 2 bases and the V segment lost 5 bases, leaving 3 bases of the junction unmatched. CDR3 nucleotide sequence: TGTGCCAGCAGCCCTACTAGCGGGACCTACAATGAGCAGTTCTTC. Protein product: CASSPTSGTYNEQFF.

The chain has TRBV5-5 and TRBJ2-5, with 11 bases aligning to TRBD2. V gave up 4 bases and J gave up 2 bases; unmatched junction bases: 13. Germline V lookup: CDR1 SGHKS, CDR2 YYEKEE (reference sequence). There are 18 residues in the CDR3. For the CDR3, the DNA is TGTGCCAGCAGCGGGGAGGCTACTAGCGGGAGACGGCAAGAGACCCAGTACTTC. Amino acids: CASSGEATSGRRQETQYF.

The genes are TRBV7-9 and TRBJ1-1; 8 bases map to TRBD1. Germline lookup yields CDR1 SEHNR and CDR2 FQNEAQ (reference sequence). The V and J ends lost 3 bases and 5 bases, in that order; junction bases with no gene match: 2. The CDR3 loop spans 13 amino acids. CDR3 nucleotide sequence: TGTGCCAGCAGCTTTGGACAGGGAACTGAAGCTTTCTTT. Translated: CASSFGQGTEAFF.

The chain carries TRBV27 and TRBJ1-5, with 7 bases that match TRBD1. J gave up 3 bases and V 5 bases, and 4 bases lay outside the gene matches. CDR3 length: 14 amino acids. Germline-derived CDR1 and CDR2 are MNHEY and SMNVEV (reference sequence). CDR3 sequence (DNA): TGTGCCAGCAGTCCCGGGACAGACAATCAGCCCCAGCATTTT. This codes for CASSPGTDNQPQHF.

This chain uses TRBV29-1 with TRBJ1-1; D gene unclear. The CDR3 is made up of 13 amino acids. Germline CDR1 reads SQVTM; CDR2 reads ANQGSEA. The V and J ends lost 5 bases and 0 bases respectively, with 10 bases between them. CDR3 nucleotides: TGCAGCGTTCAACAGAACATGAACACTGAAGCTTTCTTT. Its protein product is CSVQQNMNTEAFF.

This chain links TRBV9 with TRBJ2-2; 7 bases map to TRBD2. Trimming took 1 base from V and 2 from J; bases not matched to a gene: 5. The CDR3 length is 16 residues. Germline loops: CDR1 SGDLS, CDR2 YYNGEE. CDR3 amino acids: CASSVFSGANTGELFF. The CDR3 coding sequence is TGTGCCAGCAGCGTATTCAGCGGGGCTAACACCGGGGAGCTGTTTTTT.

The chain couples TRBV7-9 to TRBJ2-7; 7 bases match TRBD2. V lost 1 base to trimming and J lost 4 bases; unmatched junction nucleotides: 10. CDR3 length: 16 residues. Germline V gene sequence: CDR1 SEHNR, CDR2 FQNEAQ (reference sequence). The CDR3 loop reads CASSLGLAGNGYEQYF. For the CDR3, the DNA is TGTGCCAGCAGCTTAGGACTAGCTGGAAATGGGTACGAGCAGTACTTC.

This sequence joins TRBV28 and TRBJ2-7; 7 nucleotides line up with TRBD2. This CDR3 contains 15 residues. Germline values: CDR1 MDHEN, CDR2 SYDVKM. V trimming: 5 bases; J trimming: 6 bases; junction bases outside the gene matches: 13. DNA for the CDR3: TGTGCCAGCAGTCCGCCGACTAGCTGGGACGGCGAGCAGTACTTC. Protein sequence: CASSPPTSWDGEQYF.

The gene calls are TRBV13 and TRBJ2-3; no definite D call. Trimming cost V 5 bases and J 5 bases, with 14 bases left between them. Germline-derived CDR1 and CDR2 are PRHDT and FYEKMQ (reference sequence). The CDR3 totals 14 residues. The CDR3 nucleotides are TGTGCCAGCAGCCATCTGGCAACCCAAGATACGCAGTATTTT. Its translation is CASSHLATQDTQYF.

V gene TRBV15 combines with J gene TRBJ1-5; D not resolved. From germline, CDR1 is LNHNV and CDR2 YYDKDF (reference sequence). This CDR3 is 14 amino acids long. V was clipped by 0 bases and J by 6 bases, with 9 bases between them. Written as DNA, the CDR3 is TGTGCCACCAGCAGAGATCCCCTAATTCAGCCCCAGCATTTT. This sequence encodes CATSRDPLIQPQHF.

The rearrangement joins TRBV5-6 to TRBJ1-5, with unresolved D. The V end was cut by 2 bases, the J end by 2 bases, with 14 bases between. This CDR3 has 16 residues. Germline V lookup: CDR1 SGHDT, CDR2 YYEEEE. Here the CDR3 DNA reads TGTGCCAGCAGCTTAGGTACAGTTATGGGCAATCAGCCCCAGCATTTT. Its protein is CASSLGTVMGNQPQHF.

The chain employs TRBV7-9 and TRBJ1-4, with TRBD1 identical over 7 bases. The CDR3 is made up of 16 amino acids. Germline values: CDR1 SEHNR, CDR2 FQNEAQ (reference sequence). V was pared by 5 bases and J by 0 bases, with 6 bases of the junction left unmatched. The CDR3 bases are TGTGCCAGCAGCAAGGACAGGCCTACAACTAATGAAAAACTGTTTTTT. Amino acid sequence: CASSKDRPTTNEKLFF.

CDR3 amino acids: CASSTPSGQNTEAFF. DNA of the CDR3: TGTGCCAGCAGCACCCCGTCGGGACAGAACACTGAAGCTTTCTTT. This rearrangement joins TRBV7-8 to TRBJ1-1; maybe TRBD1 (6 bases). The CDR3 sequence is 15 residues long. Trimming stripped 5 bases from V and 1 base from J, with 14 bases between. Germline lookup yields CDR1 SGHVS and CDR2 FQNEAQ.

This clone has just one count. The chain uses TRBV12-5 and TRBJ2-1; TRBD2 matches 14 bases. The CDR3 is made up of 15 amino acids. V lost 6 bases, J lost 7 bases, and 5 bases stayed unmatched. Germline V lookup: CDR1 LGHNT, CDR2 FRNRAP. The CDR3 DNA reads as TGTGCTAGTGGCCCTGGGACTAGCGGGAGAAATGAGCAGTTCTTC. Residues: CASGPGTSGRNEQFF. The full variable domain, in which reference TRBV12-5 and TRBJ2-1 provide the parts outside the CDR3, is DARVTQTPRHKVTEMGQEVTMRCQPILGHNTVFWYRQTMMQGLELLAYFRNRAPLDDSGMPKDRFSAEMPDATLATLKIQPSEPRDSAVYFCASGPGTSGRNEQFFGPGTRLTVL.

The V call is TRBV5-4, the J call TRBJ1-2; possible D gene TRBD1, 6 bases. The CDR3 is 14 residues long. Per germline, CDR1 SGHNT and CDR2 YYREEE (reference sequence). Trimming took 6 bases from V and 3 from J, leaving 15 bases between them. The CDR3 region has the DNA TGTGCCAGCAACCTTGGGGGGGCTGACTATGGCTACACCTTC. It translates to CASNLGGADYGYTF.

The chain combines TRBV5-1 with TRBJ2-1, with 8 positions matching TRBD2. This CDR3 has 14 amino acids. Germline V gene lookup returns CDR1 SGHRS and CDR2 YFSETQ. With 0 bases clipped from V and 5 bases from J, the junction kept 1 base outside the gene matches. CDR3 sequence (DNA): TGCGCCAGCAGCTTGGGACTAGCGCACAATGAGCAGTTCTTC. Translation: CASSLGLAHNEQFF.

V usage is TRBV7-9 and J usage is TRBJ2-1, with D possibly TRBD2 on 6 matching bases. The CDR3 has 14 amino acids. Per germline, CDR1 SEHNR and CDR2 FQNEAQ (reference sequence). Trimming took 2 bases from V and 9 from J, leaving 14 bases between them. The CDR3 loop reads CASSLRLGLGEQFF. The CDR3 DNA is TGTGCCAGCAGCTTACGACTAGGTCTCGGTGAGCAGTTCTTC.

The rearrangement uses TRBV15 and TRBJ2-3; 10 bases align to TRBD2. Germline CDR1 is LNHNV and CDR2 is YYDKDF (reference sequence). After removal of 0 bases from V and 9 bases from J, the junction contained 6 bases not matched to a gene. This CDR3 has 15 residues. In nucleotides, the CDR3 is TGTGCCACCAGCAGAGATCGCGGGACTAGCGTCACGCAGTATTTT. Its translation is CATSRDRGTSVTQYF.

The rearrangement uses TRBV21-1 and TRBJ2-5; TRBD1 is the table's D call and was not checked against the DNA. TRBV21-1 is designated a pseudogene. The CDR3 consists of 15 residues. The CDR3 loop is CASSNKARDQETQYF. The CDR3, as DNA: TGTGCCAGCAGCAATAAGGCCAGGGACCAAGAGACCCAGTACTTC.

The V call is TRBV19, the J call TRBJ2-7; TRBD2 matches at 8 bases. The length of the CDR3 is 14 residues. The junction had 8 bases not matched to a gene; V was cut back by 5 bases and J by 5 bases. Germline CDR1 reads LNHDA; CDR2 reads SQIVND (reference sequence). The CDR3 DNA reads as TGTGCCAGTAGTTTGAGCGGGAGCTTCAACGAGCAGTACTTC. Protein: CASSLSGSFNEQYF.

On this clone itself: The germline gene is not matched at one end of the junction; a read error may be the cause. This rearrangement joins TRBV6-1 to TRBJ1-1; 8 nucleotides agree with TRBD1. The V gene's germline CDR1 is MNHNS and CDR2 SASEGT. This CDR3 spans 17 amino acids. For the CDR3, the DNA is TGTGTCAGCAGTGAACGGACAGGGTTATTGGGGAACACTGAAGCTTTCTTT. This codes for CVSSERTGLLGNTEAFF.

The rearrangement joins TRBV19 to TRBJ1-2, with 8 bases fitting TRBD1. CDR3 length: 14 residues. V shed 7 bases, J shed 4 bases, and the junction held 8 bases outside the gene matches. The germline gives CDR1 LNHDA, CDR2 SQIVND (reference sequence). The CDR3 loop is CASNPGQGSYGYTF. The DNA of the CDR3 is TGTGCCAGTAACCCCGGACAGGGCTCCTATGGCTACACCTTC.

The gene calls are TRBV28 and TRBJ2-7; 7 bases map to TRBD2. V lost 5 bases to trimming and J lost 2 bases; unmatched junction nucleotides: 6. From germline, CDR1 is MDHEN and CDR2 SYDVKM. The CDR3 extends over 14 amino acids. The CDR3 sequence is CASSALAEPYEQYF. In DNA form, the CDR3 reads TGTGCCAGCAGTGCTCTAGCGGAACCCTACGAGCAGTACTTC.

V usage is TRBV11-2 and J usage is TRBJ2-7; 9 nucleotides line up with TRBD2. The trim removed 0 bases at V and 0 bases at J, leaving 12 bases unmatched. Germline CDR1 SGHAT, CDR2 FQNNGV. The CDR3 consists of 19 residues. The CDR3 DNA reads TGTGCCAGCAGCTTAGAGAGCTGGGGTGCGGGAGGGCCCTCCTACGAGCAGTACTTC. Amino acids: CASSLESWGAGGPSYEQYF.

The CDR3 region has the DNA TGTGCCAGCACCCTAGGGGTTAGTCAGCCCCAGCATTTT. Its protein is CASTLGVSQPQHF. V is TRBV6-6 and J is TRBJ1-5, with D maybe TRBD1 (5 bases). Per the germline V gene, CDR1 is MNHNY and CDR2 is SVGAGI (reference sequence). V gave up 7 bases and J gave up 6 bases, with 13 bases separating them. This CDR3 has 13 amino acids.

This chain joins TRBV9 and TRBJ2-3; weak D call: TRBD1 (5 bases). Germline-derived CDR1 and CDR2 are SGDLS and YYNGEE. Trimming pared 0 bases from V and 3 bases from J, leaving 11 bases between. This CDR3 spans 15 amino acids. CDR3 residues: CASSVGARETDTQYF. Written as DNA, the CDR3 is TGTGCCAGCAGCGTAGGGGCCAGGGAAACAGATACGCAGTATTTT.